A selection of T cell receptor beta chains follows, all from one sample in a study of cytomegalovirus exposure and HLA in healthy donors. Data came from immunoSEQ multiplex PCR; TCRdb stores just in-frame clones and leaves some out. The sample has 100,000 to 120,000 clones, over 65% seen once; the top ten hold 10% to 15%. The sample was PBMCs. These receptors were obtained from a man aged 25-40 years in good health and CMV-seropositive. The conserved cysteine and the conserved F or W are not part of the CDR3 here. The order of the fields is V gene, CDR3 protein.

V: TRBV4-2; CDR3: ASSLSSGGAPTDTQY
V: TRBV28; CDR3: ASTLGRTNEKLF
V: TRBV5-1; CDR3: ASRVDSENTGELF
V: TRBV10-3; CDR3: AISVGAGRLEGETQY
V: TRBV28; CDR3: ASSFEGAAF
V: TRBV9; CDR3: ASSVDPLAGRTEAF
V: TRBV4-1; CDR3: ASSQGGARGLSEAF
V: TRBV7-9; CDR3: ASSSSGEGGYT
V: TRBV9; CDR3: ASSPGGSPETQY
V: TRBV5-1; CDR3: ASSQAQGTVNTGELF
V: TRBV30; CDR3: AWSSTGRETQY
V: TRBV30; CDR3: AWSVDSYNSPPH
V: TRBV25-1; CDR3: ASSEQAVNIQY
V: TRBV28; CDR3: ASSSGQGNYGYT
V: TRBV2; CDR3: ASSVEGASYEQY
V: TRBV9; CDR3: ASTSLEGDNEQF
V: TRBV5-6; CDR3: ASSKAGTGATSLYEQY
V: TRBV28; CDR3: ASSPSIEASDTQY
V: TRBV6-1; CDR3: ASSEASTGVEKLF
V: TRBV13; CDR3: ASSLAGTGTNEQF
V: TRBV5-1; CDR3: ASSLGTGGTGTQY
V: TRBV7-2; CDR3: ASSLNSKETQY
V: TRBV9; CDR3: ASSARVNPNNEQF
V: TRBV2; CDR3: ASRRRGPQHTIY
V: TRBV28; CDR3: ASSPGDRDQPQH
V: TRBV19; CDR3: ASMGRGMNTEAF